This T cell receptor (beta chain) came from a study of blood T cell repertoires in COVID-19. On the study more broadly: Sources were T cells, B-cell-depleted T cells, or PBMCs; the material itself was cDNA or gDNA.

Sequencing used immunoSEQ multiplex PCR; TCRdb keeps in-frame clones, though not all of them. The repertoire includes roughly 100,000 clones, 85% of them detected once, and about 1.8% sits in the top ten. The CDR3 totals 14 residues. V was cut by 0 bases and J by 5 bases, with 9 bases left in between. Germline V gives CDR1 SGDLS, CDR2 YYNGEE. The sample taken for sequencing was peripheral blood. This receptor was obtained from a woman between 70 and 85 years old with active or convalescent COVID-19. The rearrangement joins TRBV9 to TRBJ1-5; D is unclear. Here the CDR3 reads CASSVGGEDQPQHF. The CDR3 DNA sequence: TGTGCCAGCAGCGTAGGCGGGGAGGATCAGCCCCAGCATTTT. Filled out from reference TRBV9 and TRBJ1-5, the complete variable domain reads DSGVTQTPKHLITATGQRVTLRCSPRSGDLSVYWYQQSLDQGLQFLIQYYNGEERAKGNILERFSAQQFPDLHSELNLSSLELGDSALYFCASSVGGEDQPQHFGDGTRLSIL.